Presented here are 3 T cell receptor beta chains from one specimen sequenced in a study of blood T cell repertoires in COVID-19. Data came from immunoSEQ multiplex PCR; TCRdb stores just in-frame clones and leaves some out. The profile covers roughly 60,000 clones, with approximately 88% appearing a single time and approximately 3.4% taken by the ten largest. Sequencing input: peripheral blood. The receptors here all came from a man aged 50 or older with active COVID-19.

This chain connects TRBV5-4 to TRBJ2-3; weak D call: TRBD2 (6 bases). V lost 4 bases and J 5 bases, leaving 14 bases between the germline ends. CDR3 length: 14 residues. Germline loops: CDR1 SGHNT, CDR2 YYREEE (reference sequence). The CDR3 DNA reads TGTGCCAGCAGCCGGACTACCGCGGAAGATACGCAGTATTTT. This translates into CASSRTTAEDTQYF.

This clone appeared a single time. The CDR3 DNA reads TGTGCCAGCAGCTTATTCGGGGGAATCGATGAGCAGTTCTTC. Translation: CASSLFGGIDEQFF. This sequence joins TRBV7-9 and TRBJ2-1; perhaps TRBD2 as D (6 bases). The CDR3 has 14 residues. Trimming pared 2 bases from V and 8 bases from J, leaving 13 bases between. Germline V gene data show CDR1 as SEHNR and CDR2 as FQNEAQ (reference sequence). The full variable domain, with the rest looked up from reference TRBV7-9 and TRBJ2-1, is DTGVSQNPRHKITKRGQNVTFRCDPISEHNRLYWYRQTLGQGPEFLTYFQNEAQLEKSRLLSDRFSAERPKGSFSTLEIQRTEQGDSAMYLCASSLFGGIDEQFFGPGTRLTVL.

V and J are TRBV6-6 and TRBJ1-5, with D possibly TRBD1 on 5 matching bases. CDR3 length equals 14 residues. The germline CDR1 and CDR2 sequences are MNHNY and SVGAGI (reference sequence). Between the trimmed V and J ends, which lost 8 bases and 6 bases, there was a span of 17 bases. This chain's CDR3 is CASRGRGESQPQHF. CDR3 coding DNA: TGTGCCAGCCGAGGCCGGGGGGAGAGTCAGCCCCAGCATTTT.